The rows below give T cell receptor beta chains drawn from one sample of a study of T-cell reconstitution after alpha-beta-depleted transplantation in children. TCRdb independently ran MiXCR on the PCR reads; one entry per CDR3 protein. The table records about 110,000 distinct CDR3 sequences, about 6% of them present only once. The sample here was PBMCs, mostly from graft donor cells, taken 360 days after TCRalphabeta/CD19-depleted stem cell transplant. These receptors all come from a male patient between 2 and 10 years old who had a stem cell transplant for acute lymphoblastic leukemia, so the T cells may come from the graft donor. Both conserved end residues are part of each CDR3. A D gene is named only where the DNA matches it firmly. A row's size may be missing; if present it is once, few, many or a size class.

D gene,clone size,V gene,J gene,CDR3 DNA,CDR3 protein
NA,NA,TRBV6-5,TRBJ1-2,TGTGCCAGCTCCCGGACCCGCGAAAGCTATGGCTACACCTTC,CASSRTRESYGYTF
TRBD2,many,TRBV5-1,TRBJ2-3,TGCGCCAGGCTAGGGCTAGCGGGGGCCGCTAGCACAGATACGCAGTATTTT,CARLGLAGAASTDTQYF
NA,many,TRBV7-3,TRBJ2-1,TGTGCCAGCTCGTACGGAGACAGGCCCCTGTACAATGAGCAGTTCTTC,CASSYGDRPLYNEQFF
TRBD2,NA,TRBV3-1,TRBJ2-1,TGTGCCACCAGCAAAGAGATCCCTAGCGGGGGGACCTACAATGAGCAGTTCTTC,CATSKEIPSGGTYNEQFF
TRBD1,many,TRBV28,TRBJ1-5,TGTGCCAGCAGGGACAGGGGTTATGCTCAGCCCCAGCATTTT,CASRDRGYAQPQHF
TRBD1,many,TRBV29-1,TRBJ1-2,TGCAGCTTTCTTACAGGGGGTTATGGCTACACCTTC,CSFLTGGYGYTF
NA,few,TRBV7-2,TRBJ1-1,TGTGCCAGCAGCTTAATGGGTCTGAACACTGAAGCTTTCTTT,CASSLMGLNTEAFF
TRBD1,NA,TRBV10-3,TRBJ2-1,TGTGCCATCAGAGCCCCGGGACAGAGCTCCTACAATGAGCAGTTCTTC,CAIRAPGQSSYNEQFF
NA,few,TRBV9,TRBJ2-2,TGTGCCAGCAGCGGGGGCCCCGGGGAGCTGTTTTTT,CASSGGPGELFF
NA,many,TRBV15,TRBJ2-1,TGTGCCACCAGCAGAGATAGGGACTGGTACAATGAGCAGTTCTTC,CATSRDRDWYNEQFF
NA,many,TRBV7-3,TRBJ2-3,TGTGCCAGCAGCCTCGACTGGGGAGATACGCAGTATTTT,CASSLDWGDTQYF
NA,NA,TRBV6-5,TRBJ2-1,TGTGCCAGCAGTTACTCTGGCAGGGTAGACAATGAGCAGTTCTTC,CASSYSGRVDNEQFF
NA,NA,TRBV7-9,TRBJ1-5,TGTGCCAGCAGCTTACTGGAAAATGATCAGCCCCAGCATTTT,CASSLLENDQPQHF
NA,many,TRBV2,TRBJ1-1,TGTGCCAGTTTTACGGGGGCTGAAGCTTTCTTT,CASFTGAEAFF
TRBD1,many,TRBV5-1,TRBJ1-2,TGCGCCAGCAGCTTGACAGGGGGTGCTGGCTACACCTTC,CASSLTGGAGYTF
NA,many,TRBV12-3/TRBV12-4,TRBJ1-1,TGTGCCAGCATGGGGGACAACACTGAAGCTTTCTTT,CASMGDNTEAFF
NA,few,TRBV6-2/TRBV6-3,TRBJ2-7,TGTGCCAGCAGCTCCCGCAGGGACTACGAGCAGTACTTC,CASSSRRDYEQYF
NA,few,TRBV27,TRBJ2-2,TGTGCCAGCAGTTTATACTGGCACCCGAACACCGGGGAGCTGTTTTTT,CASSLYWHPNTGELFF
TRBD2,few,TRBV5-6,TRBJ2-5,TGTGCCAGCAGCGGGGGACTAGCGGCCTTGCAAGAGACCCAGTACTTC,CASSGGLAALQETQYF
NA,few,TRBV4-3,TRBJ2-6,TGCGCCAGCAGCCCAGGGAGCTCTGGGGCCAACGTCCTGACTTTC,CASSPGSSGANVLTF
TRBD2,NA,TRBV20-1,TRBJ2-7,TGCAGTGCTAGGGCTTTCCCCGGGACTAGCGGGAGGGCCCCGTACGAGCAGTACTTC,CSARAFPGTSGRAPYEQYF
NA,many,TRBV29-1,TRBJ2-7,TGCAGCGCCCTATCCTACGAGCAGTACTTC,CSALSYEQYF
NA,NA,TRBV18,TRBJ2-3,TGTGCCAGCTCACCTGAGGTACCAGATACGCAGTATTTT,CASSPEVPDTQYF